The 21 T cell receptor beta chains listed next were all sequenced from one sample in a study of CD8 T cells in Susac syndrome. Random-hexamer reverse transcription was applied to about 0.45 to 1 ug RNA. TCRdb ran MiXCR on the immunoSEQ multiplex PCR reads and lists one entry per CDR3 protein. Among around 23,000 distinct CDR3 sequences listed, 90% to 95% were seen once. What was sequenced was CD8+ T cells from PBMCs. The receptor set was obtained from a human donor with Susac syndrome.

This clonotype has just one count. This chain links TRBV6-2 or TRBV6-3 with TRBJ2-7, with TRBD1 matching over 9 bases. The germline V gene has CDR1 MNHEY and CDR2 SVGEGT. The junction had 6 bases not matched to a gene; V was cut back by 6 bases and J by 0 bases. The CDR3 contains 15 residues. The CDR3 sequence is CASRWGQGYSYEQYF. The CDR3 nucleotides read TGTGCCAGCAGGTGGGGACAGGGATACTCCTACGAGCAGTACTTC.

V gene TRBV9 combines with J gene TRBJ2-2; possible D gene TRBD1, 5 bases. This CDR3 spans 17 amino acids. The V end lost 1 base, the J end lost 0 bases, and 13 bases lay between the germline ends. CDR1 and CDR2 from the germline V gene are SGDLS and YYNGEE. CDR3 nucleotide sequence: TGTGCCAGCAGCGTAAAGACAGACCGAGCGAACACCGGGGAGCTGTTTTTT. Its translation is CASSVKTDRANTGELFF.

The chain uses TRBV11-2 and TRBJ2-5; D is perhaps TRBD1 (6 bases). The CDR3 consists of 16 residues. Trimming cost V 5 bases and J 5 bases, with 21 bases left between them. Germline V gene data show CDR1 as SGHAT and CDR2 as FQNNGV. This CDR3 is CASSPLGGGAPETQYF. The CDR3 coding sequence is TGTGCCAGCAGCCCTTTGGGTGGGGGCGCCCCCGAGACCCAGTACTTC.

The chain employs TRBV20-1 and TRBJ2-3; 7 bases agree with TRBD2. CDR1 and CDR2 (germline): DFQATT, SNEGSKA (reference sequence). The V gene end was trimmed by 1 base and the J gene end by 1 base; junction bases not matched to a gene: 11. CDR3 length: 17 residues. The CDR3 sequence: CSARGPTPSGRTDTQYF. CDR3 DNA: TGCAGTGCTAGAGGACCGACCCCTAGCGGACGCACAGATACGCAGTATTTT.

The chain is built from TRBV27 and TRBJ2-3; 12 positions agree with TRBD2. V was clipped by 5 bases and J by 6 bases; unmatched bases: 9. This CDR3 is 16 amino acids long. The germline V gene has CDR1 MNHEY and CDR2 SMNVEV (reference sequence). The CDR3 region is CASSTGLAGKGDTQYF. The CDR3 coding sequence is TGTGCCAGCAGTACTGGACTAGCGGGGAAAGGGGATACGCAGTATTTT.

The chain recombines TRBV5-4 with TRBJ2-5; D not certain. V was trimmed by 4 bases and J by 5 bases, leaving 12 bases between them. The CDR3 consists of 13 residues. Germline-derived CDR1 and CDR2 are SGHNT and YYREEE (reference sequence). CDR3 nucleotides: TGTGCCAGCAGCCCTGAACCCGCGGAGACCCAGTACTTC. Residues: CASSPEPAETQYF.

In DNA form, the CDR3 reads TGTGCCAGCAGTGAAGGTATAGGGAACTATGGCTACACCTTC. As protein: CASSEGIGNYGYTF. This rearrangement joins TRBV2 to TRBJ1-2; D call uncertain. The CDR3 loop spans 14 amino acids. V was trimmed by 1 base and J by 2 bases, leaving 8 bases between them. Per germline, CDR1 SNHLY and CDR2 FYNNEI.

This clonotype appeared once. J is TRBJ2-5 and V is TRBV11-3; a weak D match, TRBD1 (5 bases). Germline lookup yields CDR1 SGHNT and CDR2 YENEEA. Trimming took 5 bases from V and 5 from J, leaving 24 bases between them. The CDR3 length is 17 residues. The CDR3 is CASSPPSYLGDRETQYF. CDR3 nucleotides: TGTGCCAGCAGCCCTCCGAGTTATTTAGGGGATCGGGAGACCCAGTACTTC.

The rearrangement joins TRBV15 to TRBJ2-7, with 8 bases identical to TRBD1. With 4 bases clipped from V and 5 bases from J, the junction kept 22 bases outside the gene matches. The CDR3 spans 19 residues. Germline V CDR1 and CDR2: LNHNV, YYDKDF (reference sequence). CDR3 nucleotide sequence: TGTGCCACCAGCACAGCCCCCCCTACCGGAGAGGACAGGGTCCACGAGCAGTACTTC. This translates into CATSTAPPTGEDRVHEQYF.

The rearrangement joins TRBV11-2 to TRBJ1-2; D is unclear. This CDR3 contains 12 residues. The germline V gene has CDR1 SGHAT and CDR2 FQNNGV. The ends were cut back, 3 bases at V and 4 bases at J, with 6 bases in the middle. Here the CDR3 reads CASSLGVYGYTF. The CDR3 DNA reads TGTGCCAGCAGCTTGGGAGTCTATGGCTACACCTTC.

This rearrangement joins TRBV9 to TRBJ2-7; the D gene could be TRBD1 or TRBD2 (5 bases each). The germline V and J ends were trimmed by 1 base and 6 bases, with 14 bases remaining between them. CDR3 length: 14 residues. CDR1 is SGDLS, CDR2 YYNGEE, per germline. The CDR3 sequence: CASSVRGDQSEQYF. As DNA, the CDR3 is TGTGCCAGCAGCGTAAGAGGGGATCAGAGCGAGCAGTACTTC.

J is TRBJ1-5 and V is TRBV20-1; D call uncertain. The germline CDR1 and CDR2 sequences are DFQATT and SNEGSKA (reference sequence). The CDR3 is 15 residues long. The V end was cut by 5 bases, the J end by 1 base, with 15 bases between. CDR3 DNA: TGCAGTGCTCCAACGACCGAGGAGAGCAATCAGCCCCAGCATTTT. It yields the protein CSAPTTEESNQPQHF.

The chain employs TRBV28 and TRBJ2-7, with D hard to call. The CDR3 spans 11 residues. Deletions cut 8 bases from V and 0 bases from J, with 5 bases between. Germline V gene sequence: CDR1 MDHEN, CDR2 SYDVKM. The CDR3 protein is CASSASYEQYF. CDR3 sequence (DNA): TGTGCCAGCTCGGCCTCCTACGAGCAGTACTTC.

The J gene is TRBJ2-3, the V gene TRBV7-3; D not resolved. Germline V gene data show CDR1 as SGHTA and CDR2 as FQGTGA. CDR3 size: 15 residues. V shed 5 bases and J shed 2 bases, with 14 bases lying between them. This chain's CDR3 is CASSLDSMSTDTQYF. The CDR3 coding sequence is TGTGCCAGCAGCCTCGACTCAATGTCCACAGATACGCAGTATTTT. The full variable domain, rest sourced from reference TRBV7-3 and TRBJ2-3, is GAGVSQTPSNKVTEKGKYVELRCDPISGHTALYWYRQSLGQGPEFLIYFQGTGAADDSGLPNDRFFAVRPEGSVSTLKIQRTERGDSAVYLCASSLDSMSTDTQYFGPGTRLTVL.

The CDR3: CASSLTSRDNEQFF. The DNA of the CDR3 is TGTGCCAGCAGCTTAACATCTAGAGACAATGAGCAGTTCTTC. V usage is TRBV7-3 and J usage is TRBJ2-1, with unresolved D. The V and J ends lost 0 bases and 5 bases respectively, with 8 bases between them. CDR3 length: 14 residues. Germline loops: CDR1 SGHTA, CDR2 FQGTGA.

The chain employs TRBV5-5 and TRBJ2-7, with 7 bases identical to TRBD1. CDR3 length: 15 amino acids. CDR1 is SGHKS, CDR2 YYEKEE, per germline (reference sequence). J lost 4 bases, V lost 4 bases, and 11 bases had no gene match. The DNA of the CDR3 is TGTGCCAGCAGCGGGACAGTCCAATTGGGGTACGAGCAGTACTTC. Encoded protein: CASSGTVQLGYEQYF.

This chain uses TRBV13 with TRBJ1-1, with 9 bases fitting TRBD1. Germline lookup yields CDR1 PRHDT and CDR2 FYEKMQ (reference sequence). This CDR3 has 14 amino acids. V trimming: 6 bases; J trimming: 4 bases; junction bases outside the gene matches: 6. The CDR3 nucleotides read TGTGCCAGCAGGGAACAGGGGGCTCGCACTGAAGCTTTCTTT. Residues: CASREQGARTEAFF. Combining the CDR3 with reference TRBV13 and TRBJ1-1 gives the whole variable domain AAGVIQSPRHLIKEKRETATLKCYPIPRHDTVYWYQQGPGQDPQFLISFYEKMQSDKGSIPDRFSAQQFSDYHSELNMSSLELGDSALYFCASREQGARTEAFFGQGTRLTVV.

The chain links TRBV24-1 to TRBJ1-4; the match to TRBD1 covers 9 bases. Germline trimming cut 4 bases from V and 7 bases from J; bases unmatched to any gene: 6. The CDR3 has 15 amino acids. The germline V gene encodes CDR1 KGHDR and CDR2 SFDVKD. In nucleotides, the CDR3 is TGTGCCACCAGTGACGACAGGGGGTTTGGTGAAAAACTGTTTTTT. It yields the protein CATSDDRGFGEKLFF.

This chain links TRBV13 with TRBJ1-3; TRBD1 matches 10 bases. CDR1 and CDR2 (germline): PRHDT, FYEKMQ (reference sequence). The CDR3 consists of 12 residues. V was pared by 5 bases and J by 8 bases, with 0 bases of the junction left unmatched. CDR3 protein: CASSGQGDTIYF. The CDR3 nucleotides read TGTGCCAGCAGCGGACAGGGGGACACCATATATTTT.

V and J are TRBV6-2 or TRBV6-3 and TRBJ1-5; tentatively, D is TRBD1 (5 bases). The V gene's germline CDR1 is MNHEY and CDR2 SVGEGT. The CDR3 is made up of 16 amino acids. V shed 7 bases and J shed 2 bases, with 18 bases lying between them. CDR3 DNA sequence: TGTGCCAGCACCAATGGGGGGGTTAGAGGCAATCAGCCCCAGCATTTT. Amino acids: CASTNGGVRGNQPQHF.

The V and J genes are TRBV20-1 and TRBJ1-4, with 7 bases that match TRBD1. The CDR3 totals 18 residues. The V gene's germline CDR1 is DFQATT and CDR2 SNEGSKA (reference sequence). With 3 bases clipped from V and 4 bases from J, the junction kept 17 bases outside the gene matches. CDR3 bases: TGCAGTGCTAGTTATCGCCGTTTAGGGGGACAGAATAATGAAAAACTGTTTTTT. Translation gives CSASYRRLGGQNNEKLFF.